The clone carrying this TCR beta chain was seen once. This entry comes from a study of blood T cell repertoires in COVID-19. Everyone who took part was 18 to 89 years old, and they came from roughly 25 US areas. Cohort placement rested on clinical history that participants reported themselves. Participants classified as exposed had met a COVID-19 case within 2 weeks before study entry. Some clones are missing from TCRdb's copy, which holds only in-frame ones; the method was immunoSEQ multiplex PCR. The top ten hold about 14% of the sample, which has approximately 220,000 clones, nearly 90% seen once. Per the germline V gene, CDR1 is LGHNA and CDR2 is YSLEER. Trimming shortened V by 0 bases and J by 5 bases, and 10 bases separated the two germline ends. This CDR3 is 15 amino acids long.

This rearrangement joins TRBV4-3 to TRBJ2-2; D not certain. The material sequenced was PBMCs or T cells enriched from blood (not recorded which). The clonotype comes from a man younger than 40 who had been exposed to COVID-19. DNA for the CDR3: TGCGCCAGCAGCCAAGATCGGAGTTGGACCGGGGAGCTGTTTTTT. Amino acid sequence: CASSQDRSWTGELFF.